These T cell receptor beta chains were read from a single sample in a study of T cell changes during pregnancy in multiple sclerosis. Clones were read by immunoSEQ multiplex PCR, and TCRdb kept only the in-frame ones, dropping some. The sample lists fewer than 45,000 clones, about nine tenths occurring once. The sequencing used CD4+ T cells from peripheral blood mononuclear cells, collected in the first trimester of pregnancy. The receptors derive from a female donor with multiple sclerosis, enrolled in a pregnancy study. Both conserved end residues are part of each CDR3. D genes are given only for firm matches.

v_gene	d_gene	j_gene	CDR3nt	CDR3aa
TRBV25-1	NA	TRBJ1-1	TGTGCCAGCCGATTGGAGGGCACTGAAGCTTTCTTT	CASRLEGTEAFF
TRBV7-9	NA	TRBJ1-2	TGTGCCAGCAGGGGACGGCGGGGCGGCTACACCTTC	CASRGRRGGYTF
TRBV5-1	TRBD1	TRBJ2-7	TGCGCCAGCAGCCCCGGGACAGGGCCCTCCTACGAGCAGTACTTC	CASSPGTGPSYEQYF
TRBV6-5	NA	TRBJ2-3	TGTGCCAGCAGAGGGACTTTAACAGATACGCAGTATTTT	CASRGTLTDTQYF
TRBV25-1	NA	TRBJ1-2	TGTGCCAGCAGTTCGGCAGGGAACTATGGCTACACCTTC	CASSSAGNYGYTF
TRBV29-1	NA	TRBJ2-7	TGCAGCGGCCAACAGGGATCCTACGAGCAGTACTTC	CSGQQGSYEQYF
TRBV7-8	NA	TRBJ2-1	TGTGCCAGCAGCTTCCGGACTGGAGGTGAGCAGTTCTTC	CASSFRTGGEQFF
TRBV30	NA	TRBJ2-7	TGTGCCTGCCCTGGGGCAGGGAACTACGAGCAGTACTTC	CACPGAGNYEQYF
TRBV7-9	NA	TRBJ2-3	TGTGCCAGCAGCCCTCGCCATAGAGGGGATACGCAGTATTTT	CASSPRHRGDTQYF
TRBV5-1	TRBD2	TRBJ2-1	TGCGCCAGCAGCTTGGTAGCGGGAGCCTACAATGAGCAGTTCTTC	CASSLVAGAYNEQFF
TRBV18	NA	TRBJ2-7	TGTGCCAGCTCACCAGGGGGCAACTCCTACGAGCAGTACTTC	CASSPGGNSYEQYF
TRBV4-3	NA	TRBJ1-4	TGCGCCAGCAGCCAAGACCGGCGAGCGGGGGTAGGGCGTACTAATGAAAAACTGTTTTTT	CASSQDRRAGVGRTNEKLFF
TRBV7-9	NA	TRBJ1-4	TGTGCCAGCGGACTCCCGGACCGCTCCGAAAAACTGTTTTTT	CASGLPDRSEKLFF
TRBV25-1	NA	TRBJ2-7	TGTGCCAGCAGAACTGCCATGGGCAGTTCCGAGCAGTACTTC	CASRTAMGSSEQYF
TRBV4-1	NA	TRBJ1-6	TGCGCCAGCAGCCAAGATCCGCCTGGGGCGTCCACCTATAATTCACCCCTCCACTTT	CASSQDPPGASTYNSPLHF
TRBV5-6	NA	TRBJ1-5	TGTGCCAGCAGCTTGAGTTCCAGGGGATATAGCAATCAGCCCCAGCATTTT	CASSLSSRGYSNQPQHF
TRBV27	NA	TRBJ1-4	TGTGCCAGCAGTTTCTGGGGGGCAACTAATGAAAAACTGTTTTTT	CASSFWGATNEKLFF
TRBV2	NA	TRBJ2-5	TGTGCCAGCAGGCAACAGGGGGGGAGGGAGACCCAGTACTTC	CASRQQGGRETQYF
TRBV5-8	NA	TRBJ1-4	TGTGCCAGCACCTTCGGACAGACGGGCGGTGAAAAACTGTTTTTT	CASTFGQTGGEKLFF
TRBV30	NA	TRBJ1-2	TGTGCCTGGAGTCTGGCCAGTGTTTATGGCTACACCTTC	CAWSLASVYGYTF
TRBV11-2	NA	TRBJ1-1	TGTGCCAGCAGCTTACGGGGACACGGGGTGGGGGGGGGTGAAGCTTTCTTT	CASSLRGHGVGGGEAFF
TRBV2	TRBD2	TRBJ2-3	TGTGCCAGCGCGGGACTAGCGGGAGTCAGTTTGGATACGCAGTATTTT	CASAGLAGVSLDTQYF
TRBV11-2	NA	TRBJ1-5	TGTGCCAGCAGCGTACAGGGTGGGCCCCAGCATTTT	CASSVQGGPQHF
TRBV6-6	NA	TRBJ1-5	TGTGCCAGCAGTTACTCGGGCCTTAATAGCAATCAGCCCCAGCATTTT	CASSYSGLNSNQPQHF
TRBV9	TRBD1	TRBJ2-3	TGTGCCAGCAGCGTATCGCGACAGGGGCGCAGGAATACGCAGTATTTT	CASSVSRQGRRNTQYF